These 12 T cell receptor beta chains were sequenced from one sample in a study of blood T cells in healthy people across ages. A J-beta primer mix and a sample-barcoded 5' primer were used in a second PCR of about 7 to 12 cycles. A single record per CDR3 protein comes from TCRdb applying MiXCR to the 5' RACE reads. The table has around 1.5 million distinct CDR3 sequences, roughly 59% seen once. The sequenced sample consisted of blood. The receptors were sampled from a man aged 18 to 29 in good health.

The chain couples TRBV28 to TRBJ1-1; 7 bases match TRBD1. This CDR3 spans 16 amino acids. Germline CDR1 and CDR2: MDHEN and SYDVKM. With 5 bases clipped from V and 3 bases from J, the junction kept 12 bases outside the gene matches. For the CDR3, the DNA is TGTGCCAGCAGTCCCTCGCCGGGACAGAGAGACACTGAAGCTTTCTTT. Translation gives CASSPSPGQRDTEAFF.

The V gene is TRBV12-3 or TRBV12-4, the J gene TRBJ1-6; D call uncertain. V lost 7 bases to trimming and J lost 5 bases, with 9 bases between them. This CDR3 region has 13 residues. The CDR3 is CASTPRDNSPLHF. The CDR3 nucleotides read TGTGCCAGCACCCCGAGGGATAATTCACCCCTCCACTTT.

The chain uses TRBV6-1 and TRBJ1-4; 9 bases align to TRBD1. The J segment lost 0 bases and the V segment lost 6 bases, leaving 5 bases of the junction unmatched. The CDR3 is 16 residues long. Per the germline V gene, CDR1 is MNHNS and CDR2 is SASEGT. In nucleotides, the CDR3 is TGTGCCAGCAGACAGGGGGCCCTGGCAACTAATGAAAAACTGTTTTTT. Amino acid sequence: CASRQGALATNEKLFF.

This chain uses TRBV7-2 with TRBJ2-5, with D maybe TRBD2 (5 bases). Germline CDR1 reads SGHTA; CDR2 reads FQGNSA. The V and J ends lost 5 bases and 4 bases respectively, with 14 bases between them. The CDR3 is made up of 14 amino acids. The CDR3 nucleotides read TGTGCCAGCAGCCCCCAGGCGGGCCGAGAGACCCAGTACTTC. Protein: CASSPQAGRETQYF. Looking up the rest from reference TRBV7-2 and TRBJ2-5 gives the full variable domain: GAGVSQSPSNKVTEKGKDVELRCDPISGHTALYWYRQSLGQGLEFLIYFQGNSAPDKSGLPSDRFSAERTGGSVSTLTIQRTQQEDSAVYLCASSPQAGRETQYFGPGTRLLVL.

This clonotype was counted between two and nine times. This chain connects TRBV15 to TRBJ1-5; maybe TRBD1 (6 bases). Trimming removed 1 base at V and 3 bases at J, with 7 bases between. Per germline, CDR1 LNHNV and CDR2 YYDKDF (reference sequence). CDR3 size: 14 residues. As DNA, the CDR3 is TGTGCCACCAGCAGAGGGGACAACAATCAGCCCCAGCATTTT. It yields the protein CATSRGDNNQPQHF.

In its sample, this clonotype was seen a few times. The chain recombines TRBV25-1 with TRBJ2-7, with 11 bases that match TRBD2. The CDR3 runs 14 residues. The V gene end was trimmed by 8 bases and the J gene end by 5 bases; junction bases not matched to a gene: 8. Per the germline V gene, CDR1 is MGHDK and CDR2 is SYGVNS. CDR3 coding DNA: TGTGCCAGCGCAACTAGCGGGGGTCCGCACGAGCAGTACTTC. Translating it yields CASATSGGPHEQYF.

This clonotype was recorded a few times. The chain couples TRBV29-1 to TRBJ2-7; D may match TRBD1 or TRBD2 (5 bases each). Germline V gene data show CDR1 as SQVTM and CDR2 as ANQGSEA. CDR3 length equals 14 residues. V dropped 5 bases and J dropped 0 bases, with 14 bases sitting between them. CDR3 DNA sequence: TGCAGCGTTCTTGGGACGGATAGCTCCTACGAGCAGTACTTC. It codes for CSVLGTDSSYEQYF.

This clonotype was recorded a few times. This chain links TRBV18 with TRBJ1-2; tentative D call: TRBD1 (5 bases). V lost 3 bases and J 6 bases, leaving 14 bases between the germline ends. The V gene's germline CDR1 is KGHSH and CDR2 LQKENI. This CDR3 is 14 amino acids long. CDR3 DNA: TGTGCCAGCTCACCGGGGCGTACCGTGGATGGCTACACCTTC. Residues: CASSPGRTVDGYTF.

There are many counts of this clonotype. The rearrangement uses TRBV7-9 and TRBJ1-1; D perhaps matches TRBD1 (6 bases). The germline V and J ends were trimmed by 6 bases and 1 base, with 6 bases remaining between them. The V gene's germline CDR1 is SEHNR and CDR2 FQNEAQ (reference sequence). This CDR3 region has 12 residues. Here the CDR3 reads CASRQGNTEAFF. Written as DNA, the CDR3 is TGTGCCAGCAGACAGGGGAACACTGAAGCTTTCTTT.

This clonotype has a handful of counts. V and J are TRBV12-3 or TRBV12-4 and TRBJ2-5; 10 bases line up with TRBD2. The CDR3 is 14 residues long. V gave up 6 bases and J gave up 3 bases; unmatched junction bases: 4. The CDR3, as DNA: TGTGCCAGCAGCTCCGGGACTAGCGAAGAGACCCAGTACTTC. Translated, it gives CASSSGTSEETQYF.

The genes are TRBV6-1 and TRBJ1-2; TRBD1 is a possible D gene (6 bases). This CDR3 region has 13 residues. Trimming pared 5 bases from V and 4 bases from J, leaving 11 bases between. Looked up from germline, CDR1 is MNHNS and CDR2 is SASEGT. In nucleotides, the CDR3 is TGTGCCAGCAGTCCAAGGGGGTTCTATGGCTACACCTTC. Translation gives CASSPRGFYGYTF.

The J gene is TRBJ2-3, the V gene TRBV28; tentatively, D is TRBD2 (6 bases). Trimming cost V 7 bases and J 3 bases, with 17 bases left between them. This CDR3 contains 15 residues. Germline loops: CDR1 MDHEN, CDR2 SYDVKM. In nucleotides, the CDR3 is TGTGCCAGCACCCAGGGTGGGGGGATAACAGATACGCAGTATTTT. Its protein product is CASTQGGGITDTQYF.